This TCR beta chain was identified in a study of sequential checkpoint blockade in melanoma (dated by TCRdb to between 2018 and 2021). A note on the overall study: Using 1:1 randomization, the trial assigned patients either to first-line nivolumab followed by ipilimumab (arm A) or to ipilimumab followed by nivolumab (arm B). The same lesion was the source of 75% to 90% of the matched pre- and post-treatment tumor biopsy pairs. DNA from around 90 pretreatment melanoma tumor samples underwent TCRbeta immunosequencing. Maintenance nivolumab came after both trial sequences. Matched tumor biopsies were taken from roughly 21 patients before treatment and at week 13, after single-agent nivolumab (arm A) or ipilimumab (arm B).

The treatment or condition label, read with the paper, signifies: randomized to nivolumab then ipilimumab (arm A) or the reverse (arm B). None of the patients in the trial had previously been given DNA-damaging chemotherapy. The samples were obtained from melanoma patients enrolled in CheckMate 064, an open-label, randomized phase II trial testing sequential checkpoint blockade. Tumor TCR sequencing used genomic DNA from formalin-fixed paraffin-embedded (FFPE) tissue samples. Compared with germline, V lacks 7 bases and J lacks 9 bases; bases without a gene match: 6. Its CDR3 holds 14 amino acids, cysteine through phenylalanine. The sequence is cut down to CDR3 DNA, 42 bases in frame from base 1. Per the germline V gene, MNHGY is the CDR1 and SAAAGT is the CDR2. In regard to this clone: Its recognized antigen is unknown. No base-level quality is on record; no much larger clone is a single base apart.

Broad study findings and their caveats: Tumor T-cell fraction and clonality correlated with PD-L1 staining and CD8+ T-cell counts but not with mutational load. In the nivolumab-first arm (arm A), an association was found between pretreatment tumor TIL clonality and response (P = .04). Patients with increases in tumor T-cell fraction and clonality by week 13 were approximately 30 times more likely to achieve clinical benefit. Within-arm analyses of tumor T-cell fraction were constrained by small sample sizes and reduced statistical power. Larger, independent patient cohorts are needed to validate the response-prediction model that combines TCR metrics and mutation burden.

The immunoSEQ Assay was used to immunosequence TCRbeta CDR3 regions from genomic DNA. Prior to high-throughput sequencing, genomic DNA was amplified by bias-controlled multiplex PCR. The paper's processing steps were these. To quantify the absolute abundance of each unique TCRbeta CDR3 region, the sequences were collapsed and filtered. Clonality, defined as 1 minus Pielou's evenness, was calculated using only productive rearrangements. To compute tumor T-cell fraction, TCRbeta template counts were normalized to usable DNA, with usable DNA estimated from several housekeeping genes. A previously published method was used to identify clones with significantly greater frequencies in on-treatment samples than in baseline samples. Drawn from immuneACCESS, this table holds only the in-frame rearrangements with V and J called that TCRdb kept. Clones are partly lost; checked studies trace under half to an unresolved V gene and leave the rest unexplained. V and J calls plus clone size are reproduced from that table; the DNA served to infer D and trimming. This sample is represented by around 6,000 clones; roughly 19% of them were singletons. Roughly 16% of the sample is in the top ten clones.

The specimen was tumor tissue (inferred from file names), collected from a patient given nivolumab and ipilimumab in sequence. The chain joins TRBV6-8 to TRBJ1-6; 10 nucleotides in the junction match TRBD1. The receptor was derived from a human donor with melanoma. The DNA sequence is given as TGTGCCAGCACCGGGACAGGGGCGGTTTCACCCCTCCACTTT. This sequence encodes CASTGTGAVSPLHF.